This T cell receptor beta chain was recorded in a study of tumor-infiltrating lymphocytes in primary liver carcinoma. Study-wide context: Read depth, roughly 3.5 to 8 million productive TCRbeta reads, did not differ significantly between tissues.

In the case of this clonotype: What it recognizes is unknown. The junction does not match germline at one end; this may be a read error.

Germline-derived CDR1 and CDR2 are MNHNS and SASEGT. The CDR3 is 19 amino acids. For each extraction, RNA and DNA were obtained together from about 19-30 mg of unsorted bulk tissue. Primary liver carcinoma in the patients was surgically resected. Researchers generated TCR beta cDNA from 500 to 600 ng of total RNA, relying on a constant-region primer. Slightly modified ARM-PCR with three nested multiplex PCR rounds yielded TCR beta libraries. Forward primers for TRBV1-TRBV30 and a C-beta reverse primer served the first two PCR rounds, at around 9 cycles each. TCRdb reprocessed the multiplex PCR reads with MiXCR, giving one entry per CDR3 protein. The sample gives tens of thousands of distinct CDR3 sequences, around 71% of which show up once; more than 30% is in the top ten. Study-wide results and caveats: Tumor top-250-clone fractions significantly exceeded those of blood (p = 0.039).

Material: liver tumor tissue from sampling region 3. Described subset: tumor region T3, left-lateral pole. This receptor was obtained from a woman under 40 with primary liver carcinoma and hepatitis B virus infection. The chain is built from TRBV6-1 and TRBJ2-2; D may match TRBD1 or TRBD2 (5 bases each). CDR3 region: CAISETLPGDAVNTGELFF. CDR3 sequence (DNA): TGTGCCATCAGTGAAACCCTTCCCGGGGACGCCGTGAACACCGGGGAGCTGTTTTTT.